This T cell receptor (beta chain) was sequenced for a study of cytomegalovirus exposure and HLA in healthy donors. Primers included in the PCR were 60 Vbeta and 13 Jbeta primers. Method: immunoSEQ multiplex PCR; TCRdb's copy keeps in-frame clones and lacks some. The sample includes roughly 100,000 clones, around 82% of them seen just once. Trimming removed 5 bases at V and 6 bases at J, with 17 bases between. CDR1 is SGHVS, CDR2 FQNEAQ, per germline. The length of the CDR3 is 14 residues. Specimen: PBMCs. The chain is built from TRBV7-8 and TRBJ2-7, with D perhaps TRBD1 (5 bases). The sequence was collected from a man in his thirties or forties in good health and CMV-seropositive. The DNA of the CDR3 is TGTGCCAGCAGCCCCAACTCCCATCAGGGCGAGCAGTACTTC. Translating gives CASSPNSHQGEQYF.